Listed below are T cell receptor beta chains from one sample, sequenced in a study of long-term antiretroviral therapy in people with HIV. Only in-frame clones appear in the TCRdb table, and some are missing; sequencing was by immunoSEQ multiplex PCR. The sample lists under 25,000 clones, more than 70% seen once, with approximately 9% in the top ten. Sequenced here: unsorted PBMCs, sampled 0.5 years before starting antiretroviral therapy. The receptors shown here come from a man younger than 35 with HIV. The CDR3 runs from the conserved cysteine through the conserved F or W. A D gene is named only where the DNA matches it firmly. Rows may omit the clone size; those that give it use once, few, many or a size class.

clone_size j_call v_call d_call cdr3_nt cdr3_aa
. TRBJ2-1 TRBV6-5 . TGTGCCAGCAGTTACTCGAACGGGAATGAGCAGTTCTTC CASSYSNGNEQFF
. TRBJ1-5 TRBV5-5 TRBD1 TGTGCCAGCAGCCACGACCGGGACAGTTATCAGCCCCAGCATTTT CASSHDRDSYQPQHF
. TRBJ2-7 TRBV19 . TGTGCCAGTAGCCGACAGAGTTTAAGTTCCTACGAGCAGTACTTC CASSRQSLSSYEQYF
. TRBJ2-7 TRBV6-5 . TGTGCCAGCAGTTACGGGCGGGGCTCCTACGAGCAGTACTTC CASSYGRGSYEQYF
few TRBJ2-7 TRBV27 . TGTGCCAGCAGGAATACCGGGAGTTCCTACGAGCAGTACTTC CASRNTGSSYEQYF
. TRBJ2-7 TRBV5-5 . TGTGCCAGCAGCTTGCGCCGGGACATATCCTTTACCTACGAGCAGTACTTC CASSLRRDISFTYEQYF
. TRBJ1-5 TRBV28 . TGTGCCAGCAGTTTAGGGGGAGGTGATAGCAATCAGCCCCAGCATTTT CASSLGGGDSNQPQHF
. TRBJ2-3 TRBV14 . TGTGCCAGCAGCCCCACAGGAGATACGCAGTATTTT CASSPTGDTQYF
. TRBJ1-6 TRBV6-6 . TGTGCCAGCATCAGCCCCCTTGCGGGGTCACCCCTCCACTTT CASISPLAGSPLHF
once TRBJ2-1 TRBV10-2 TRBD1 TGCGCCAGCAGTACCTACGGGACAGGGGTCTCCTACAATGAGCAGTTCTTC CASSTYGTGVSYNEQFF
few TRBJ1-5 TRBV11-2 . TGTGCCAGCAGCTTAGCACCGGGACGGCCCCAGCATTTT CASSLAPGRPQHF
few TRBJ1-2 TRBV5-6 . TGTGCCAGCAGCTTGGGTCCAAACGGCTATGGCTACACCTTC CASSLGPNGYGYTF
. TRBJ2-7 TRBV4-1 TRBD2 TGCGCCAGCAGACGAGAGGGAGGGCCCTACGAGCAGTACTTC CASRREGGPYEQYF
. TRBJ2-1 TRBV7-8 TRBD2 TGTGCCAGCAGCTCCCCAGAGCGGGAGCCCTACAATGAGCAGTTCTTC CASSSPEREPYNEQFF
. TRBJ2-1 TRBV6-5 . TGTGCCAGCAGTTACTCGGACGGAAGGGGCAGTGAGCAGTTCTTC CASSYSDGRGSEQFF
few TRBJ1-6 TRBV7-9 TRBD1 TGTGCCAGCAGCTTAGCTATGGCAGGGGGCAGTTCACCCCTCCACTTT CASSLAMAGGSSPLHF
. TRBJ2-7 TRBV4-1 TRBD2 TGCGCCAGCAGCCCAGTAGCGGGAGCCTACGAGCAGTACTTC CASSPVAGAYEQYF
. TRBJ2-3 TRBV10-3 . TGTGCCATCAGGGTTCGGGGACCGAGCACAGATACGCAGTATTTT CAIRVRGPSTDTQYF
. TRBJ1-1 TRBV2 TRBD1 TGTGCCCTCCCGGGGACAGGGGGAAACACTGAAGCTTTCTTT CALPGTGGNTEAFF
. TRBJ2-7 TRBV4-3 . TGCGCCAGCAGCCAAGGGGTCGGGGGCTACGAGCAGTACTTC CASSQGVGGYEQYF
. TRBJ2-5 TRBV19 TRBD1 TGTGCCAGTACCCCCGGGACAGGGAGTGTAAGAGGAGAGACCCAGTACTTC CASTPGTGSVRGETQYF
once TRBJ2-2 TRBV12-5 TRBD2 TGTGCTAGTGGTTTGGTACTTTCTAGCGGGAGTGATCCAGACGGGGAGCTGTTTTTT CASGLVLSSGSDPDGELFF
few TRBJ1-5 TRBV6-4 TRBD1 TGTGCCAGCAGTGCCGGGACAGGGGCGCATCAGCCCCAGCATTTT CASSAGTGAHQPQHF
. TRBJ1-5 TRBV19 TRBD1 TGTGCCAGTAGCACAGGGGAGATTCAGCCCCAGCATTTT CASSTGEIQPQHF
. TRBJ2-2 TRBV11-3 . TGTGCCAGCAGCTTAGATGGGTCGGGGCCAAGCACCGGGGAGCTGTTTTTT CASSLDGSGPSTGELFF
. TRBJ2-2 TRBV10-3 . TGTGCCATCAGTGATCGGGGGAACACCGGGGAGCTGTTTTTT CAISDRGNTGELFF
. TRBJ2-4 TRBV21-1 . TGTGCCAGCAGCAAAGCGGCTTTAGGGTGGACCAAAAACATTCAGTACTTC CASSKAALGWTKNIQYF
few TRBJ1-2 TRBV7-8 TRBD1 TGTGCCAGCAGCTTAGCGGCCAGGGGGCAATATGGCTACACCTTC CASSLAARGQYGYTF
. TRBJ2-6 TRBV9 . TGTGCCAGCAGCGTAACGAGTGACCCTACCAAAGGTTCTGGGGCCAACGTCCTGACTTTC CASSVTSDPTKGSGANVLTF
. TRBJ2-1 TRBV2 TRBD2 TGTGCCAGCACCGAGGGGGGACTAGCTTGGCAGTTCTTC CASTEGGLAWQFF
. TRBJ2-7 TRBV7-9 TRBD2 TGTGCCAGCAGTCACTCTTCGACTAGCGGGGGGTACGAGCAGTACTTC CASSHSSTSGGYEQYF
. TRBJ1-3 TRBV6-5 . TGTGCCAGCAGTTACTTCAGGGGAAACACCATATATTTT CASSYFRGNTIYF
. TRBJ2-1 TRBV6-5 . TGTGCCAGCAGTTACGATTGGCAGGGCGAGTACAATGAGCAGTTCTTC CASSYDWQGEYNEQFF
. TRBJ2-5 TRBV6-5 . TGTGCCAGCAGCCCCGGCCGGCTCCGGGAGACCCAGTACTTC CASSPGRLRETQYF
. TRBJ2-7 TRBV4-3 . TGCGCCAGCAGCCAAGATCTCCTAAACCTCTACGAGCAGTACTTC CASSQDLLNLYEQYF
. TRBJ1-2 TRBV25-1 TRBD1 TGTGCCAGCAGTTTGGACAGGGGGAACTATGGCTACACCTTC CASSLDRGNYGYTF
. TRBJ2-7 TRBV28 TRBD2 TGTGCCAGCAGTACTAGCGGCAGCTACGAGCAGTACTTC CASSTSGSYEQYF
. TRBJ2-2 TRBV7-6 . TGTGCCAGCAGCTCCAGGGGCGATAACACCGGGGAGCTGTTTTTT CASSSRGDNTGELFF
. TRBJ1-2 TRBV6-6 . TGTGCCAGCAGTTACTATTTGTCAGGGGCAGGCTACACCTTC CASSYYLSGAGYTF
. TRBJ2-7 TRBV9 TRBD2 TGTGCCAGCAGCCATCCTCTACGGACTAGCGGGGGGGCCGTATACGAGCAGTACTTC CASSHPLRTSGGAVYEQYF
. TRBJ2-7 TRBV19 . TGTGCCAGTAGTACCTCCCCCGGCCTGTACGAGCAGTACTTC CASSTSPGLYEQYF
. TRBJ2-7 TRBV29-1 . TGCAGCGCCCTATTGGGGGGGCCCTCCTACGAGCAGTACTTC CSALLGGPSYEQYF
. TRBJ2-5 TRBV15 TRBD1 TGTGCCACCTCGGACAGGGCAAAGACCCAGTACTTC CATSDRAKTQYF
. TRBJ1-2 TRBV14 . TGTGCCAGCAGCCTCGTCCAATCTGGAAAGACCTATGGCTACACCTTC CASSLVQSGKTYGYTF
once TRBJ2-1 TRBV9 TRBD1 TGTGCCAGCAGCGGACACAGGGGCTCCTACAATGAGCAGTTCTTC CASSGHRGSYNEQFF
. TRBJ1-1 TRBV13 . TGTGCCAGCAGCGCGGGACAACTGAACACTGAAGCTTTCTTT CASSAGQLNTEAFF
once TRBJ1-1 TRBV6-5 . TGTGCCAGCACTATACAGGTGGGGGCCCGTGAAGCTTTCTTT CASTIQVGAREAFF
few TRBJ1-5 TRBV10-3 . TGTGCCATCAGTGACGGCAATCAGCCCCAGCATTTT CAISDGNQPQHF
. TRBJ1-1 TRBV28 . TGTGCCAGCAGTCCTCACAGAGAGAACACTGAAGCTTTCTTT CASSPHRENTEAFF
. TRBJ2-5 TRBV7-9 TRBD2 TGTGCCAGCGGACCCGGGACTAGCGGGGGTGCCCCCCAAGAGACCCAGTACTTC CASGPGTSGGAPQETQYF
. TRBJ2-7 TRBV29-1 . TGCAGCGTCCCCGGGACACAACCTTACGAGCAGTACTTC CSVPGTQPYEQYF
. TRBJ2-7 TRBV6-1 . TGTGCCAGCAGTACGGACACCTACGAGCAGTACTTC CASSTDTYEQYF
once TRBJ1-1 TRBV5-1 TRBD1 TGCGCCAGCAGCTTGACAGGGGTGCACACTGAAGCTTTCTTT CASSLTGVHTEAFF
. TRBJ2-5 TRBV6-1 . TGTGCCAGCAGTGGTAGACTATCTCAAGAGACCCAGTACTTC CASSGRLSQETQYF
. TRBJ2-7 TRBV9 . TGTGCCAGCAGCTCCCAAGGAGGGTTCGAGCAGTACTTC CASSSQGGFEQYF
. TRBJ2-5 TRBV14 . TGTGCCAGCAGCCAAGAAACGGGAGCGAGGGAGACCCAGTACTTC CASSQETGARETQYF
. TRBJ2-7 TRBV28 . TGTGCCAGCAGTTTATACGGCGAAGCCTACGAGCAGTACTTC CASSLYGEAYEQYF
few TRBJ1-1 TRBV28 TRBD1 TGTGCCAGCAGTCGGCGACAGGGGATCGCAGTCGCTGAAGCTTTCTTT CASSRRQGIAVAEAFF
. TRBJ1-2 TRBV6-6 TRBD1 TGTGCCAGCACCTCGGACAGGTCGCTTTATGGCTACACCTTC CASTSDRSLYGYTF